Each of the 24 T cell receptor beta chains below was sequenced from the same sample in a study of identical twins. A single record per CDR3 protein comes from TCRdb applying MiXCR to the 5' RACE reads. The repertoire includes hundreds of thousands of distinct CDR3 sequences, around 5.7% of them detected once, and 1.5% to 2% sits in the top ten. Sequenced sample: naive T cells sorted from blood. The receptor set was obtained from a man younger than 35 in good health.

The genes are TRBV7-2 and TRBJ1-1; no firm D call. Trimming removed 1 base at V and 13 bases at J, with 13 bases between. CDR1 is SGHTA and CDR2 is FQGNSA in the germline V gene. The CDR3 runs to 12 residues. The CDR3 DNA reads TGTGCCAGCAGCTTAGACCCGGCGAGCCTTTTCTTT. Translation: CASSLDPASLFF.

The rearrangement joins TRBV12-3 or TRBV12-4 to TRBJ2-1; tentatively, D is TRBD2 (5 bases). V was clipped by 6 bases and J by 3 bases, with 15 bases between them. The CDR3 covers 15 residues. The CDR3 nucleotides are TGTGCCAGCAGGAGAAGCGGTAGCCGCTACAATGAGCAGTTCTTC. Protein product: CASRRSGSRYNEQFF.

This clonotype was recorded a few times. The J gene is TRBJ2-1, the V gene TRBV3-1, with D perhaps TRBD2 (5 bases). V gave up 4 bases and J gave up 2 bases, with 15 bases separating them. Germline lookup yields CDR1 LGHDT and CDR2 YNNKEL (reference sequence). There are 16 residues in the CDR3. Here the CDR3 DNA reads TGTGCCAGCAGCCCCAATTTAGCGAGTACCTACAATGAGCAGTTCTTC. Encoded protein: CASSPNLASTYNEQFF.

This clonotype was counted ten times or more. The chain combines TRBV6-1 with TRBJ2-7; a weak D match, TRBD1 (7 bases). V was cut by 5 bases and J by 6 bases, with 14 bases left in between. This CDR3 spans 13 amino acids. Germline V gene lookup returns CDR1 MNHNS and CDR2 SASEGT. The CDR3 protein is CASSTDRDFEQYF. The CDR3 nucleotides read TGTGCCAGCAGTACAGACAGGGACTTCGAGCAGTACTTC.

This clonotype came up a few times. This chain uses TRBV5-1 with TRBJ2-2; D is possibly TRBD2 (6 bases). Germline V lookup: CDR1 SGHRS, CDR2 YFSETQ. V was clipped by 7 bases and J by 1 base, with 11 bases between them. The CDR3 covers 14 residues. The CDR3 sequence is CASARLENTGELFF. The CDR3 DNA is TGCGCCAGCGCGAGACTAGAGAACACCGGGGAGCTGTTTTTT.

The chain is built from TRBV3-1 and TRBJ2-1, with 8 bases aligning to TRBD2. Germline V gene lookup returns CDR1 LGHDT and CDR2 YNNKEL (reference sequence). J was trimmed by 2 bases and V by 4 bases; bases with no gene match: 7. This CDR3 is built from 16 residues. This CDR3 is CASSPLAGRAYNEQFF. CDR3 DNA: TGTGCCAGCAGCCCGTTAGCGGGGAGGGCCTACAATGAGCAGTTCTTC.

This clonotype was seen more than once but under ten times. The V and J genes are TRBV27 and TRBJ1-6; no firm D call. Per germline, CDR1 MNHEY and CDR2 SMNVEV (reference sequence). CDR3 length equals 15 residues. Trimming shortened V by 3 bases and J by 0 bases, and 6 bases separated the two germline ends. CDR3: CASSFRSSYNSPLHF. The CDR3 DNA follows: TGTGCCAGCAGTTTTCGGAGCTCCTATAATTCACCCCTCCACTTT.

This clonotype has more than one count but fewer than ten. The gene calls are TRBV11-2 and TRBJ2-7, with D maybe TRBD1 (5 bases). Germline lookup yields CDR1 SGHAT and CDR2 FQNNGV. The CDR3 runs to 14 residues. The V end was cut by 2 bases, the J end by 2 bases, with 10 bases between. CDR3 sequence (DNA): TGTGCCAGCAGCTTATCGGCAGGGACCTACGAGCAGTACGTC. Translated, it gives CASSLSAGTYEQYV.

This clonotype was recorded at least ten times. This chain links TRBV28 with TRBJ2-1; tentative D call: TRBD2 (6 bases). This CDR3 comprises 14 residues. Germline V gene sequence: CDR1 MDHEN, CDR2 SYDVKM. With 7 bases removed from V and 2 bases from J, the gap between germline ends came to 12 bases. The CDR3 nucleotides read TGTGCCAGCATTGGGAGGCTGCCCTACAATGAGCAGTTCTTC. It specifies CASIGRLPYNEQFF.

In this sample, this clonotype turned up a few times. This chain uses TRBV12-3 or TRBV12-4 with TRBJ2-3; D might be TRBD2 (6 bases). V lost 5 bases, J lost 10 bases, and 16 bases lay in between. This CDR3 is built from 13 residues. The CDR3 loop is CASSPLLGGAQYF. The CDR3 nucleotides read TGTGCCAGCAGTCCCCTATTGGGGGGAGCGCAGTATTTT.

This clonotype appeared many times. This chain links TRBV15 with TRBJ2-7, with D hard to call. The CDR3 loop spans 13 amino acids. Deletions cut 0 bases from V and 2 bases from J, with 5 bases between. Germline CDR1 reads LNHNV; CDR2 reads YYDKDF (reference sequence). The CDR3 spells CATSREQPYEQYF. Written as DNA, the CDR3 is TGTGCCACCAGCAGAGAACAACCCTACGAGCAGTACTTC.

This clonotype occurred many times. CDR3 coding DNA: TGTGCCAGCAGCTCCACCCTAGCGGGAGGCTACAATGAGCAGTTCTTC. Its protein is CASSSTLAGGYNEQFF. The chain combines TRBV7-6 with TRBJ2-1, with 11 bases that match TRBD2. CDR3 length: 16 residues. Trimming cost V 4 bases and J 3 bases; bases outside gene matches: 5. CDR1 and CDR2 (germline): SGHVS, FNYEAQ.

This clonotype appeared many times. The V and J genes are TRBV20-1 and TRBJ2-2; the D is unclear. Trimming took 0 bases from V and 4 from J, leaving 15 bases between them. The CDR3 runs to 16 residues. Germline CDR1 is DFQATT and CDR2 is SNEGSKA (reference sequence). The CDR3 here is CSARDRNLRATGELFF. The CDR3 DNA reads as TGCAGTGCTAGAGATCGGAATCTACGGGCCACCGGGGAGCTGTTTTTT.

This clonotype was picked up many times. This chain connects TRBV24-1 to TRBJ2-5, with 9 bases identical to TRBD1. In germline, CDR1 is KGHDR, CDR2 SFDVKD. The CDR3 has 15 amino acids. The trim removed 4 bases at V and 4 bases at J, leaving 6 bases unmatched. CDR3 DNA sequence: TGTGCCACCAGTGAAACAGGGGGCGTGGGAGAGACCCAGTACTTC. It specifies CATSETGGVGETQYF.

CDR3 nucleotides: TGTGCCAGCATCGAGGCCCGGGCACAGGGCTACTATGGCTACACCTTC. It codes for CASIEARAQGYYGYTF. This chain links TRBV6-2 or TRBV6-3 with TRBJ1-2; TRBD1 might be the D (6 bases). The CDR3 is 16 amino acids. The germline CDR1 and CDR2 sequences are MNHEY and SVGEGT. Deletions cut 7 bases from V and 3 bases from J, with 21 bases between.

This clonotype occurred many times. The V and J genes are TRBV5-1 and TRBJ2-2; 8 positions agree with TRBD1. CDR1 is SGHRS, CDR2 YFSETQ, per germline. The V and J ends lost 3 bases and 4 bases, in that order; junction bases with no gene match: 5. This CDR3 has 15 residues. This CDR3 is CASSWGTGLTGELFF. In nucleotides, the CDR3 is TGCGCCAGCAGCTGGGGGACAGGCCTCACCGGGGAGCTGTTTTTT.

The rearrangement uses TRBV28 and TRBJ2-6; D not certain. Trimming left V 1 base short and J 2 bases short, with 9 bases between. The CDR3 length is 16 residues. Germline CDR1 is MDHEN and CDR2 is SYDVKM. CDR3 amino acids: CASSLSAGTGANVLTF. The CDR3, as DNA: TGTGCCAGCAGTTTATCAGCCGGAACTGGGGCCAACGTCCTGACTTTC.

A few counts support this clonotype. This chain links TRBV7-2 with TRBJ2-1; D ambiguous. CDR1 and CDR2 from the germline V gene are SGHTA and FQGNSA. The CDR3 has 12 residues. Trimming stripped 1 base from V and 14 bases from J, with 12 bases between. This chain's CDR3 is CASSLEVGKKFF. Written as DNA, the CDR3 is TGTGCCAGCAGCTTAGAGGTGGGTAAGAAGTTCTTC. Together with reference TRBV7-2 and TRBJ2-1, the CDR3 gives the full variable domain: GAGVSQSPSNKVTEKGKDVELRCDPISGHTALYWYRQSLGQGLEFLIYFQGNSAPDKSGLPSDRFSAERTGGSVSTLTIQRTQQEDSAVYLCASSLEVGKKFFGPGTRLTVL.

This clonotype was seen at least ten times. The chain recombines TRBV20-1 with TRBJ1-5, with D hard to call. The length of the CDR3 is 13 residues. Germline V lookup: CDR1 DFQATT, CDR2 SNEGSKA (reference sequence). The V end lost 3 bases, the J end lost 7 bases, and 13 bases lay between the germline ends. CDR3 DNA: TGCAGTGCTAGTGAGCAGGTTGGACAGCCCCAGCATTTT. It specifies CSASEQVGQPQHF.

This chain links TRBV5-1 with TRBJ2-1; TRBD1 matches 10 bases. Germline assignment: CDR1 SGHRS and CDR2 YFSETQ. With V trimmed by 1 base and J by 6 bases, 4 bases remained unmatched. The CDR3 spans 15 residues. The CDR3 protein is CASSLWDRGSNEQFF. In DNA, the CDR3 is TGCGCCAGCAGCTTGTGGGACAGGGGAAGCAATGAGCAGTTCTTC.

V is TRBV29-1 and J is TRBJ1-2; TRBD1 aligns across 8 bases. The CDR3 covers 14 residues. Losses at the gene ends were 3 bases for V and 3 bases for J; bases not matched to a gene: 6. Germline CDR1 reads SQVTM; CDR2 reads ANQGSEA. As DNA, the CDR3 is TGCAGCGTTGATTCGTCAGGGGGCGACTATGGCTACACCTTC. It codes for CSVDSSGGDYGYTF.

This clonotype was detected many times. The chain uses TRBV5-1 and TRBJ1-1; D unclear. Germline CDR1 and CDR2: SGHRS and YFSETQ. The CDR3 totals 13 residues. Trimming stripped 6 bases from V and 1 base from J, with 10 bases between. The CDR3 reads CASTPMGNTEAFF. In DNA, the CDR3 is TGCGCCAGCACTCCTATGGGGAACACTGAAGCTTTCTTT.

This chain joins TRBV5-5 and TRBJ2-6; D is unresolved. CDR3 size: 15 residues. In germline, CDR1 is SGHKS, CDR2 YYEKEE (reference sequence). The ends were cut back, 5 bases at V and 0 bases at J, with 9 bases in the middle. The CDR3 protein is CASSQFFSGANVLTF. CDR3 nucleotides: TGTGCCAGCAGTCAGTTTTTCTCTGGGGCCAACGTCCTGACTTTC.

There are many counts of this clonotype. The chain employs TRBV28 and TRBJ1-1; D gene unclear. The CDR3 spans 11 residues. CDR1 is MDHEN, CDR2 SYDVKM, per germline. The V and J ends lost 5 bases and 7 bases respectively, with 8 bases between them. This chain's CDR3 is CASSLNSEAFF. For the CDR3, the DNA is TGTGCCAGCAGTCTGAATAGTGAAGCTTTCTTT.